These 30 T cell receptor beta chains were all obtained from the same sample, sequenced in a study of blood T cell repertoires in COVID-19. Libraries were prepared by immunoSEQ multiplex PCR; TCRdb keeps only in-frame clonotypes and omits some of them. The table records tens of thousands of clones, roughly nine tenths of them present only once. Sequencing used peripheral blood. The receptors were sampled from an elderly woman with COVID-19, enrolled during active disease.

The chain links TRBV3-1 (or the pseudogene TRBV3-2) to TRBJ1-2; the D is unclear. V was cut by 0 bases and J by 6 bases, with 8 bases left in between. The CDR3 sequence is 13 residues long. CDR1 is LGHDT and CDR2 is YNNKEL in the germline V gene (reference sequence). CDR3 amino acids: CASSQDFLNGYTF. CDR3 coding DNA: TGTGCCAGCAGCCAAGACTTCCTAAATGGCTACACCTTC.

V is TRBV5-4 and J is TRBJ1-6, with D possibly TRBD1 on 6 matching bases. The CDR3 has 15 amino acids. V gave up 4 bases and J gave up 9 bases, with 17 bases separating them. The germline CDR1 and CDR2 sequences are SGHNT and YYREEE (reference sequence). The DNA for the CDR3 is TGTGCCAGCAGCCCCCAACAGGGCTCACGTTCACCCCTCCACTTT. Translation: CASSPQQGSRSPLHF.

This rearrangement joins TRBV14 to TRBJ1-1; TRBD1 aligns across 10 bases. In germline, CDR1 is SGHDN, CDR2 FVKESK. The trim removed 4 bases at V and 10 bases at J, leaving 18 bases unmatched. The CDR3 totals 17 residues. The CDR3 loop reads CASSLARQGARYGAAFF. For the CDR3, the DNA is TGTGCCAGCAGCCTCGCTCGACAGGGGGCCAGGTACGGAGCAGCTTTCTTT.

The chain employs TRBV27 and TRBJ1-5; tentatively, D is TRBD1 (6 bases). Between the trimmed V and J ends, which lost 8 bases and 7 bases, there was a span of 18 bases. This CDR3 region has 14 residues. Germline V gives CDR1 MNHEY, CDR2 SMNVEV (reference sequence). CDR3: CASGLTGIGQPQHF. The CDR3 region has the DNA TGTGCCAGCGGATTAACAGGGATAGGCCAGCCCCAGCATTTT.

This clone was detected only a few times. The chain has TRBV5-1 and TRBJ1-3; 7 bases fit TRBD1. CDR1 and CDR2 (germline): SGHRS, YFSETQ. V dropped 4 bases and J dropped 0; count of bases not matched to a gene: 4. The CDR3 is made up of 15 amino acids. CDR3: CASSLTGPSGNTIYF. As DNA, the CDR3 is TGCGCCAGCAGCCTGACAGGGCCCTCTGGAAACACCATATATTTT.

The chain links TRBV9 to TRBJ2-7; 8 nucleotides match TRBD1. The CDR3 is made up of 15 amino acids. CDR1 SGDLS and CDR2 YYNGEE come from the germline V gene. J gave up 3 bases and V 0 bases, and 5 bases lay outside the gene matches. The CDR3 region is CASSVGTGFSYEQYF. The CDR3 region has the DNA TGTGCCAGCAGCGTAGGGACAGGGTTCAGCTACGAGCAGTACTTC.

J is TRBJ2-3 and V is TRBV30; D unclear. Germline V gene data show CDR1 as GTSNPN and CDR2 as SVGIG (reference sequence). The CDR3 contains 15 residues. Trimming cost V 0 bases and J 3 bases, with 13 bases left between them. The CDR3: CAWSVSGWSTDTQYF. CDR3 DNA: TGTGCCTGGAGTGTATCCGGATGGAGTACAGATACGCAGTATTTT.

The rearrangement uses TRBV20-1 and TRBJ2-5, with D perhaps TRBD2 (6 bases). Trimming removed 3 bases from V and 0 bases from J, with 14 bases in between. CDR1 is DFQATT and CDR2 is SNEGSKA in the germline V gene (reference sequence). This CDR3 has 15 residues. The DNA for the CDR3 is TGCAGTGCTAGTTGGGACTCCTGGTACCAAGAGACCCAGTACTTC. Its translation: CSASWDSWYQETQYF.

V usage is TRBV6-5 and J usage is TRBJ1-5; 7 bases match TRBD1. Germline loops: CDR1 MNHEY, CDR2 SVGAGI. The V gene end was trimmed by 0 bases and the J gene end by 5 bases; junction bases not matched to a gene: 4. The CDR3 has 15 amino acids. CDR3 in DNA: TGTGCCAGCAGTTACTCGAGGGGGCCCCATCAGCCCCAGCATTTT. Amino acids: CASSYSRGPHQPQHF.

The V gene is TRBV21-1, the J gene TRBJ1-1. TRBV21-1 constitutes a pseudogene. The CDR3 is 16 residues long. This CDR3 reads CASNLWVGWVNTEAFF. CDR3 nucleotides: TGTGCCAGCAATCTCTGGGTCGGGTGGGTGAACACTGAAGCTTTCTTT.

This clone has only one observation. V and J are TRBV5-1 and TRBJ1-1; no reliable D call. Germline V lookup: CDR1 SGHRS, CDR2 YFSETQ. Trimming cost V 3 bases and J 1 base, with 10 bases left between them. The CDR3 has 14 amino acids. DNA of the CDR3: TGCGCCAGCAGCTCATTCCCGGGGAACACTGAAGCTTTCTTT. This codes for CASSSFPGNTEAFF.

This sequence joins TRBV18 and TRBJ1-1; TRBD1 matches 9 bases. Trimming removed 4 bases from V and 3 bases from J; junction bases left unmatched: 9. The CDR3 sequence is 16 residues long. Germline CDR1 KGHSH, CDR2 LQKENI. DNA of the CDR3: TGTGCCAGCTCACGGGAACAGGGGGCGCCGGACACTGAAGCTTTCTTT. The encoded protein is CASSREQGAPDTEAFF.

This chain uses TRBV2 with TRBJ2-7; 9 nucleotides align to TRBD1. The CDR3 totals 15 residues. Per the germline V gene, CDR1 is SNHLY and CDR2 is FYNNEI. V lost 4 bases and J lost 6; bases outside the gene matches: 10. CDR3 sequence reads: CASSVTGGASGEQYF. CDR3 sequence (DNA): TGTGCCAGCAGTGTAACAGGGGGCGCCAGCGGCGAGCAGTACTTC.

The CDR3 sequence: CAWRLRDREGEQYF. In nucleotides, the CDR3 is TGTGCCTGGCGCCTCCGGGACAGGGAAGGCGAGCAGTACTTC. The chain carries TRBV30 and TRBJ2-7, with 9 positions matching TRBD1. CDR3 size: 14 residues. Trimming at V came to 5 bases and at J to 6 bases, leaving 11 bases not matched to a gene. Germline V CDR1 and CDR2: GTSNPN, SVGIG (reference sequence). Filled out from reference TRBV30 and TRBJ2-7, the complete variable domain reads SQTIHQWPATLVQPVGSPLSLECTVEGTSNPNLYWYRQAAGRGLQLLFYSVGIGQISSEVPQNLSASRPQDRQFILSSKKLLLSDSGFYLCAWRLRDREGEQYFGPGTRLTVT.

The genes are TRBV6-1 and TRBJ2-1; D not resolved. CDR1 and CDR2 from the germline V gene are MNHNS and SASEGT. The CDR3 runs 16 residues. V was shortened by 2 bases and J by 4 bases, with 15 bases between the two germline ends. CDR3 loop: CASSETARHDYNEQFF. DNA of the CDR3: TGTGCCAGCAGTGAAACGGCCCGACACGATTACAATGAGCAGTTCTTC.

The chain has TRBV15 and TRBJ1-1; 8 bases match TRBD1. The CDR3 has 15 residues. Per germline, CDR1 LNHNV and CDR2 YYDKDF (reference sequence). After removal of 4 bases from V and 5 bases from J, the junction contained 9 bases not matched to a gene. The CDR3 loop reads CATSTRQGLRTEAFF. The DNA for the CDR3 is TGTGCCACCAGCACCAGACAGGGGTTAAGGACTGAAGCTTTCTTT. Full variable domain (remainder filled in from reference TRBV15 and TRBJ1-1): DAMVIQNPRYQVTQFGKPVTLSCSQTLNHNVMYWYQQKSSQAPKLLFHYYDKDFNNEADTPDNFQSRRPNTSFCFLDIRSPGLGDTAMYLCATSTRQGLRTEAFFGQGTRLTVV.

This clone showed up just once. The chain links TRBV6-1 to TRBJ2-5; possible D gene TRBD1, 6 bases. V lost 2 bases and J 5 bases, leaving 18 bases between the germline ends. The CDR3 consists of 16 residues. The germline V gene encodes CDR1 MNHNS and CDR2 SASEGT. The CDR3 DNA reads TGTGCCAGCAGTGAAATTACAGGGCTACCAAGCGAGACCCAGTACTTC. It encodes CASSEITGLPSETQYF.

The sample holds one count of this clone. This chain connects TRBV10-3 to TRBJ1-1, with 11 bases fitting TRBD1. The CDR3 sequence is 17 residues long. The V gene's germline CDR1 is ENHRY and CDR2 SYGVKD. The V and J ends lost 6 bases and 5 bases, in that order; junction bases with no gene match: 14. The CDR3 bases are TGTGCCATCAGCGCGGGTGGGACAGGGGGTCGAGGTACTGAAGCTTTCTTT. As protein: CAISAGGTGGRGTEAFF.

The chain carries TRBV5-1 and TRBJ1-1; the match to TRBD1 covers 7 bases. Losses at the gene ends were 4 bases for V and 0 bases for J; bases not matched to a gene: 3. CDR3 length equals 14 residues. Germline V gene lookup returns CDR1 SGHRS and CDR2 YFSETQ. CDR3 amino acids: CASSQDRMNTEAFF. For the CDR3, the DNA is TGCGCCAGCAGCCAGGACAGGATGAACACTGAAGCTTTCTTT. Filled out from reference TRBV5-1 and TRBJ1-1, the complete variable domain reads KAGVTQTPRYLIKTRGQQVTLSCSPISGHRSVSWYQQTPGQGLQFLFEYFSETQRNKGNFPGRFSGRQFSNSRSEMNVSTLELGDSALYLCASSQDRMNTEAFFGQGTRLTVV.

This clone turned up a few times. The chain uses TRBV11-3 and TRBJ2-3, with 7 bases fitting TRBD2. The CDR3 totals 14 residues. Germline V gene data show CDR1 as SGHNT and CDR2 as YENEEA. The trim removed 1 base at V and 6 bases at J, leaving 4 bases unmatched. The CDR3 bases are TGTGCCAGCAGCTTAGGGAGCGGGGACGATACGCAGTATTTT. Translated: CASSLGSGDDTQYF.

The chain uses TRBV3-1 (or the pseudogene TRBV3-2) and TRBJ1-2; D remains ambiguous. Germline V CDR1 and CDR2: LGHDT, YNNKEL (reference sequence). The germline V and J ends were trimmed by 4 bases and 0 bases, with 3 bases remaining between them. This CDR3 is 12 amino acids long. The CDR3 nucleotides read TGTGCCAGCAGCCGAGCTAACTATGGCTACACCTTC. Its translation is CASSRANYGYTF.

The chain has TRBV7-6 and TRBJ2-5, with D unresolved. V was shortened by 4 bases and J by 5 bases, with 11 bases between the two germline ends. The CDR3 is 13 amino acids. CDR1 is SGHVS and CDR2 is FNYEAQ in the germline V gene. For the CDR3, the DNA is TGTGCCAGCAGCTCTCGTCGTCGGGAGACCCAGTACTTC. This translates into CASSSRRRETQYF.

The gene calls are TRBV6-4 and TRBJ1-4; 9 bases align to TRBD1. Trimming at V came to 4 bases and at J to 6 bases, leaving 6 bases not matched to a gene. Germline V gene sequence: CDR1 MRHNA, CDR2 SNTAGT. The CDR3 runs 15 residues. CDR3 sequence: CASSGPTGGYEKLFF. The CDR3 DNA follows: TGTGCCAGCAGTGGTCCGACAGGGGGATATGAAAAACTGTTTTTT.

This clone showed up just once. V and J are TRBV5-5 and TRBJ2-7; no firm D call. This CDR3 comprises 13 residues. The V and J ends lost 0 bases and 2 bases respectively, with 6 bases between them. The germline CDR1 and CDR2 sequences are SGHKS and YYEKEE (reference sequence). This CDR3 is CASSLDRPYEQYF. The CDR3 coding sequence is TGTGCCAGCAGCTTGGACAGACCCTACGAGCAGTACTTC.

DNA of the CDR3: TGTGCCAGCAGCTTTTTTGGTACGGGACAGGGGGGAGGCTACACCTTC. Its protein is CASSFFGTGQGGGYTF. V is TRBV5-6 and J is TRBJ1-2; 11 bases are shared with TRBD1. Germline loops: CDR1 SGHDT, CDR2 YYEEEE. V lost 2 bases to trimming and J lost 8 bases; unmatched junction nucleotides: 11. CDR3 size: 16 residues.

The V call is TRBV10-2, the J call TRBJ1-6; 7 nucleotides match TRBD1. This CDR3 is 17 amino acids long. CDR1 and CDR2 from the germline V gene are WSHSY and SAAADI. Trimming cost V 6 bases and J 0 bases; bases outside gene matches: 8. This CDR3 reads CASSYATGSSYNSPLHF. The CDR3 DNA follows: TGCGCCAGCAGCTATGCGACAGGGAGCTCCTATAATTCACCCCTCCACTTT.

This clone was seen a few times. The CDR3 DNA is TGTGCCAGCAGCCGCGGGGGAGGGGGGCGGAACGAGCAGTACTTC. Its translation: CASSRGGGGRNEQYF. This sequence joins TRBV2 and TRBJ2-7; possible D gene TRBD2, 7 bases. V was shortened by 6 bases and J by 5 bases, with 20 bases between the two germline ends. This CDR3 is 15 amino acids long. CDR1 is SNHLY and CDR2 is FYNNEI in the germline V gene.

This clone occurred once. This chain connects TRBV5-4 to TRBJ2-5, with a possible D match to TRBD2 (5 bases). The CDR3 totals 11 residues. Germline CDR1 reads SGHNT; CDR2 reads YYREEE (reference sequence). V lost 4 bases and J lost 4, with 5 bases in between. The CDR3 spells CASSRGETQYF. CDR3 sequence (DNA): TGTGCCAGCAGCCGGGGAGAGACCCAGTACTTC.

The CDR3 DNA reads TGTGCCAGCAGCTTGGCTGGCTTCCTTCACACTGAAGCTTTCTTT. Translated: CASSLAGFLHTEAFF. This chain joins TRBV5-5 and TRBJ1-1; D unclear. Germline assignment: CDR1 SGHKS and CDR2 YYEKEE (reference sequence). Trimming removed 0 bases at V and 3 bases at J, with 12 bases between. The CDR3 runs 15 residues.

The rearrangement uses TRBV2 and TRBJ2-3; maybe TRBD2 (5 bases). The CDR3 loop spans 11 amino acids. V was trimmed by 9 bases and J by 9 bases, leaving 13 bases between them. The germline V gene has CDR1 SNHLY and CDR2 FYNNEI. The CDR3 DNA is TGTGCCAGTGGTCGGACTCTGACGCAGTATTTT. This sequence encodes CASGRTLTQYF. The whole variable domain, filled in from reference TRBV2 and TRBJ2-3, reads EPEVTQTPSHQVTQMGQEVILRCVPISNHLYFYWYRQILGQKVEFLVSFYNNEISEKSEIFDDQFSVERPDGSNFTLKIRSTKLEDSAMYFCASGRTLTQYFGPGTRLTVL.